Described below is a single T cell receptor (beta chain) sequence and its context. Extraction and reverse transcription of RNA yielded cDNA as the sequencing template. This table comes from immunoSEQ multiplex PCR, and its TCRdb copy is limited to in-frame clones, with some not included. The data hold about 160,000 clones, with about 71% observed a single time. The data belong to a study of CD8+ T cells in alopecia areata. Treatment described: oral pan-JAK inhibitor, 5-10 mg twice daily. CDR1 and CDR2 (germline): MGHDK, SYGVNS. The length of the CDR3 is 14 residues. The ends were cut back, 2 bases at V and 2 bases at J, with 9 bases in the middle.

The material was CD4+ T cells sorted from blood, obtained at week 4, from a patient treated with tofacitinib. The rearrangement links TRBV25-1 to TRBJ1-1, with D uncertain. This clonotype was sampled from a human donor with alopecia areata. This CDR3 is CASSEVAVNTEAFF. The CDR3 DNA follows: TGTGCCAGCAGTGAAGTGGCAGTAAACACTGAAGCTTTCTTT.